The entry below gives a single TCR beta chain sequence along with its context. The target antigen is unknown. This entry comes from a study of OX40 agonist ivuxolimab in advanced cancers. Study context: Ivuxolimab, an antibody acting as an agonist of OX40 (CD134), was used to treat patients.

CDR1 and CDR2 (germline): MNHEY, SMNVEV (reference sequence). The V gene end was trimmed by 5 bases and the J gene end by 2 bases; junction bases not matched to a gene: 6. The CDR3 is made up of 16 amino acids. Whole-study results and caveats: Undetermined was the antigen specificity of the expanded peripheral T cells.

Here immunoSEQ multiplex PCR was the method, and the copy in TCRdb shows in-frame clones only, minus some. The sample lists 65,000 to 100,000 clones; under 85% were seen once. The sample was CD4+ or CD8+ T cells sorted from blood, taken in a trial of the OX40 agonist ivuxolimab. This clonotype was sampled from an adult with an advanced solid tumor such as melanoma, head and neck, liver or kidney cancer. The rearrangement uses TRBV27 and TRBJ2-1, with 10 positions matching TRBD2. CDR3 DNA sequence: TGTGCCAGCAGTCTTTCAGCGGGGGGGGCCTACAATGAGCAGTTCTTC. Translating gives CASSLSAGGAYNEQFF.